This TCR beta chain was sequenced for a study of spatial heterogeneity in lung cancer. Study details: Averaged across combinations, each unique TCR and UMI pairing appeared more than ten times in raw reads, which were uncorrected.

Documented time point: blood at routine non-recurrence follow-up after resection. Via MiXCR, TCRdb re-called the 5' RACE reads, giving one row per CDR3 protein. Of about 94,000 distinct CDR3 sequences detected, just under 20% appear once; the ten largest clones hold about a fifth. The CDR3 extends over 11 amino acids. Trimming cost V 2 bases and J 10 bases, with 8 bases left between them. Germline lookup yields CDR1 MNHEY and CDR2 SVGAGI. This clonotype was seen at least ten times. The sequence was collected from a male donor with early-stage non-small cell lung cancer. The sequences come from PBMCs, collected at follow-up. The V gene is TRBV6-5, the J gene TRBJ1-1, with D perhaps matching TRBD1 (5 bases). The CDR3: CASSYGGGAFF. CDR3 in DNA: TGTGCCAGCAGTTACGGGGGGGGAGCTTTCTTT.